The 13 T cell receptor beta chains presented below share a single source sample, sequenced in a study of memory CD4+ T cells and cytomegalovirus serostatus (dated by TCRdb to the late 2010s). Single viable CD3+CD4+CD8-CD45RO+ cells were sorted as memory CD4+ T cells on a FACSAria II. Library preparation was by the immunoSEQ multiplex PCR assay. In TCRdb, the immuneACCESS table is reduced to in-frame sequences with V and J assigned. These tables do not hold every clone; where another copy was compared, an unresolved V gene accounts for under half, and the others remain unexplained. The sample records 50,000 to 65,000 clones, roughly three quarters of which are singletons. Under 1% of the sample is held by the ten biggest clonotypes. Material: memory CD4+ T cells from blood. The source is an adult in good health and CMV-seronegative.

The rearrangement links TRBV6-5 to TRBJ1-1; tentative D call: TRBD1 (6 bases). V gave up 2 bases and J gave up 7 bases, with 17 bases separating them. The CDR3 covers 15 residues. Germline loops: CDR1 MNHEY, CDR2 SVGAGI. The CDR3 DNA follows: TGTGCCAGCAGTTACCCCCCCCGGGGAGGGGGTGAAGCTTTCTTT. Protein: CASSYPPRGGGEAFF.

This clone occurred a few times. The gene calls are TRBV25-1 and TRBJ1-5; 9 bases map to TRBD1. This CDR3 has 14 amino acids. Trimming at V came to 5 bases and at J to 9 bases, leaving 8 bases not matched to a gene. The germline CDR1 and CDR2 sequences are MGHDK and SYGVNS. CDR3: CASSRGQGSRPQHF. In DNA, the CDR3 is TGTGCCAGCAGTCGAGGACAGGGGTCGCGGCCCCAGCATTTT.

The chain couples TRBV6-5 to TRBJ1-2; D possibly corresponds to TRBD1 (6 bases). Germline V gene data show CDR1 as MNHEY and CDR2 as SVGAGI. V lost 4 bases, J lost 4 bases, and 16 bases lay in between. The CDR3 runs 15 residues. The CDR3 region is CASSFRGMGLYGYTF. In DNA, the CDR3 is TGTGCCAGCAGTTTCAGGGGTATGGGGCTCTATGGCTACACCTTC.

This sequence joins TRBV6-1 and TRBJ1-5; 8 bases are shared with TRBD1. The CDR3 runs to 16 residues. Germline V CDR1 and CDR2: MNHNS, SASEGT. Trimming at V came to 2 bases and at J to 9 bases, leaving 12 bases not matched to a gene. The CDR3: CASSESGQGGSGPQHF. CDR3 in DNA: TGTGCCAGCAGTGAATCCGGACAGGGCGGGAGTGGGCCCCAGCATTTT.

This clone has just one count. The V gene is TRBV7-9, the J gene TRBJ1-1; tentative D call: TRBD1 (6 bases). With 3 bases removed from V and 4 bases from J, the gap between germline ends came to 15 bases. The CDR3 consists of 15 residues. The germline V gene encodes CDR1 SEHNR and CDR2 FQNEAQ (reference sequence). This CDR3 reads CASSLTVGGSTEAFF. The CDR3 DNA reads TGTGCCAGCAGCTTGACGGTAGGGGGAAGCACTGAAGCTTTCTTT.

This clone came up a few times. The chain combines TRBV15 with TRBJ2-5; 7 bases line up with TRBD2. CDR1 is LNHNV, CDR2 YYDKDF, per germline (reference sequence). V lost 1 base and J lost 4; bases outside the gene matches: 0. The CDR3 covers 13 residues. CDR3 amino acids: CATSRGEGETQYF. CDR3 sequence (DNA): TGTGCCACCAGCAGAGGGGAGGGAGAGACCCAGTACTTC.

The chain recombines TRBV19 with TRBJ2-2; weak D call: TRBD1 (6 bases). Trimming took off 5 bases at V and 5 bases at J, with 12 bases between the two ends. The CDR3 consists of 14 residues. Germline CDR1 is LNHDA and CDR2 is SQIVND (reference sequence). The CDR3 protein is CASSVKGETGELFF. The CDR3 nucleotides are TGTGCCAGTAGTGTAAAGGGGGAAACCGGGGAGCTGTTTTTT.

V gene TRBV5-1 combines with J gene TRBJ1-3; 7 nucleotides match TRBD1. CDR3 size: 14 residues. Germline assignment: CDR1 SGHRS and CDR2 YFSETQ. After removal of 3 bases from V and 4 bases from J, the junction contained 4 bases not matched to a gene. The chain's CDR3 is CASSSQGPGNTIYF. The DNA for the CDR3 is TGCGCCAGCAGCTCACAGGGGCCAGGAAACACCATATATTTT.

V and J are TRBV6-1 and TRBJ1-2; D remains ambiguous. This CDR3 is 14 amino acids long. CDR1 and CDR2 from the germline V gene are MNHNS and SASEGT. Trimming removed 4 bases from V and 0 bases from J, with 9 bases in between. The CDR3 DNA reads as TGTGCCAGCAGTGGGGCAGTAGCTAACTATGGCTACACCTTC. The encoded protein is CASSGAVANYGYTF.

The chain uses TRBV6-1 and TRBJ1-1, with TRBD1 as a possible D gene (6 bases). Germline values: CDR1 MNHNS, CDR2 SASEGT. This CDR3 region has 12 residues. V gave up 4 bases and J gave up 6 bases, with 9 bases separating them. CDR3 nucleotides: TGTGCCAGCAGTGGGAACAGGGCTGAAGCTTTCTTT. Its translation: CASSGNRAEAFF.

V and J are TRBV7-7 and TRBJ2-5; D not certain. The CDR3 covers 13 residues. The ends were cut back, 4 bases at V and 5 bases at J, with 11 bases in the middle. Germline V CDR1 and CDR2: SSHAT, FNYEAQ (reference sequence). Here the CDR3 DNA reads TGTGCCAGCAGCTCTGGACCGGGCGAGACCCAGTACTTC. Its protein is CASSSGPGETQYF. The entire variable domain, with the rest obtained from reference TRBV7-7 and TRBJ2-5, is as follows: GAGVSQSPRYKVTKRGQDVTLRCDPISSHATLYWYQQALGQGPEFLTYFNYEAQPDKSGLPSDRFSAERPEGSISTLTIQRTEQRDSAMYRCASSSGPGETQYFGPGTRLLVL.

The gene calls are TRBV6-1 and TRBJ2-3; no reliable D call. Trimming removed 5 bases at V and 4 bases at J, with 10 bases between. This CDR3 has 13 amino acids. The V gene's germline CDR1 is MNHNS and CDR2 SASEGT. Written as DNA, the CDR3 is TGTGCCAGCAGTCCTGGCAGCCCAGATACGCAGTATTTT. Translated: CASSPGSPDTQYF.

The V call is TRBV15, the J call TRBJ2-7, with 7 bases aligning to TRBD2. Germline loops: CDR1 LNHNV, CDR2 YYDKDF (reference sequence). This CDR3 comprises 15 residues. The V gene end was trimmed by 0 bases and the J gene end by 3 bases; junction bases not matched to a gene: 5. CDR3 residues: CATSRDFGEGYEQYF. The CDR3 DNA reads TGTGCCACCAGCAGAGATTTCGGGGAGGGCTACGAGCAGTACTTC.